This T cell receptor (beta chain) originates from a study of blood T cell repertoires in COVID-19. The wider study: From T cells, B-cell-depleted T cells, or PBMCs came the material, which was cDNA or gDNA.

Original methodology: Reference gene primer amplification gave estimated nucleated cell counts. Only in-frame clones appear in the TCRdb table, and some are missing; sequencing was by immunoSEQ multiplex PCR. The V and J calls and clone size are taken from that table; D and trimming were inferred from the DNA. The data show around 260,000 clones, with approximately 91% seen just once and 0.94% held by the top ten. This CDR3 contains 13 residues. V lost 6 bases to trimming and J lost 6 bases, with 12 bases between them. CDR1 and CDR2 (germline): MNHEY, SVGAGI. The chain links TRBV6-5 to TRBJ1-3; D is possibly TRBD1 (5 bases). The source material was peripheral blood. The TCR originated in a woman in her 40s who had recovered from COVID-19. The CDR3 coding sequence is TGTGCCAGCAGAGCAGGGCTCGTAAACACCATATATTTT. It codes for CASRAGLVNTIYF.